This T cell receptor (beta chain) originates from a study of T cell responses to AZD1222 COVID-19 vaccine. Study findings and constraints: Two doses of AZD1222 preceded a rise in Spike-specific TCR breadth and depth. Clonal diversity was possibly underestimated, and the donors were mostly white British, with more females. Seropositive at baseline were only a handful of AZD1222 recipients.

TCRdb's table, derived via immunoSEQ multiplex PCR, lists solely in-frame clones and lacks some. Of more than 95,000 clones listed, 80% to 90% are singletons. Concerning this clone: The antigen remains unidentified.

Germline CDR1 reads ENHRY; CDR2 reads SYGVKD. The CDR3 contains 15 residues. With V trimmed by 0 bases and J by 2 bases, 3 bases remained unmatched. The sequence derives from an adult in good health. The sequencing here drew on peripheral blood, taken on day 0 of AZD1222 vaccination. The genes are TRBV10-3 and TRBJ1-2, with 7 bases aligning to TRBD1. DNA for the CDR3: TGTGCCATCAGTGAGTCGACAGGGAGGAACTATGGCTACACCTTC. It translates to CAISESTGRNYGYTF.